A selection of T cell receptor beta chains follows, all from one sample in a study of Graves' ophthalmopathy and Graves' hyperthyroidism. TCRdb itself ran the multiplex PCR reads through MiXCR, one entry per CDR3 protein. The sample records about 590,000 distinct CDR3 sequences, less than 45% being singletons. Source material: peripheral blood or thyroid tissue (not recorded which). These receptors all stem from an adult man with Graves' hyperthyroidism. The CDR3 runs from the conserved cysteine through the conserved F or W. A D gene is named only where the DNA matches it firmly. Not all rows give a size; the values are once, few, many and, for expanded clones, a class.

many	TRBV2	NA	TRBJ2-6	TGTGCCAGCAGCGGAGGTTCTGGGGCCAACGTCCTGACTTTC	CASSGGSGANVLTF
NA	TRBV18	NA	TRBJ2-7	TGTGCCAGCTCACTCCAATCCTACGAGCAGTACTTC	CASSLQSYEQYF
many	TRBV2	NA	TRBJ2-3	TGTGCCAGCAGTGACGGCCGAGATACGCAGTATTTT	CASSDGRDTQYF
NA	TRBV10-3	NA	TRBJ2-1	TGTGCCATCAGCCCGGGACGGAGCTCCAATGAGCAGTTCTTC	CAISPGRSSNEQFF
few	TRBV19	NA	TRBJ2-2	TGTGCCAGTATCTCGCGGAGAGGCACCGGGGAGCTGTTTTTT	CASISRRGTGELFF
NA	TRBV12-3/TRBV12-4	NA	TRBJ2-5	TGTGCCAGCAGTTTATGGGGCAGGGGTAGCCAAGAGACCCAGTACTTC	CASSLWGRGSQETQYF
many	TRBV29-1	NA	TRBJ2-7	TGCAGCGCCAAAGCGGGCGGGACCTACGAGCAGTACTTC	CSAKAGGTYEQYF
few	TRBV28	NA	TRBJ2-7	TGTGCCAGCAGTCCCCAAGACGACAAGCAGTACTTC	CASSPQDDKQYF
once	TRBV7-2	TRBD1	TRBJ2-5	TGTGCCAGCAGTCCGGGACAGGGGGCGACCCAGTACTTC	CASSPGQGATQYF
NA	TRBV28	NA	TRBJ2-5	TGTGCCAGCAGGCCCCAGACTACCCAAGAGGCCCAGTACTTC	CASRPQTTQEAQYF
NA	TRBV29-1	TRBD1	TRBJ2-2	TGCAGCGTTGTTGGGGCAACAGGGGGCTTT	CSVVGATGGF
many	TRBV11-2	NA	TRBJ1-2	TGTGCCAGCAGCTCTTGGGTGGGTGGCTACACCTTC	CASSSWVGGYTF
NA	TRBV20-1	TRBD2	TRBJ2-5	TGCAGTGCTAAAGGGGGACTAGGAGATCGGGAGTACTTC	CSAKGGLGDREYF
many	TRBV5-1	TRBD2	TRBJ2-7	TGCGCCAGCAGCTTGGTAGCTAGCGGGACCTACGAGCAGTACTTC	CASSLVASGTYEQYF
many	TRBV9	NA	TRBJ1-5	TGTGCCAGCAGCCAGGGAGACAGAAAGAAGCCCCAGCATTTT	CASSQGDRKKPQHF
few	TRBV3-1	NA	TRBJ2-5	TGTGCCAGCAGCCAAACTAGCCTCTTGGTTGAGACCCAGTACTTC	CASSQTSLLVETQYF
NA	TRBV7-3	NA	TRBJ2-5	TGTGCCAGCAGCTACCCGGGAGCAGGAGAGACCCAGTACTTC	CASSYPGAGETQYF
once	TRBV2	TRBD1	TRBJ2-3	TGTGCCAGCATCAAGACAGGGCGCACAGATACGCAGTATTTT	CASIKTGRTDTQYF
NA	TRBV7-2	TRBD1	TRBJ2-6	TGTGCCAGCAGCTTCCGGGACAGGTCTGGGGCCAACGTCCTCACTTTC	CASSFRDRSGANVLTF
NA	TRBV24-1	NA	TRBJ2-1	TGTGCCACCAGTGCACCGGGGGTCGCCGAGCAGTTCTTC	CATSAPGVAEQFF
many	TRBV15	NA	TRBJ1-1	TGTGCCACCAGCAGAGATCCTAACGGGGACACTGAAGCTTTCTTT	CATSRDPNGDTEAFF
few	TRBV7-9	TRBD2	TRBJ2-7	TGTGCCAGCAGCTTTGGGACTAGTCGATACGAGCAGTACTTC	CASSFGTSRYEQYF
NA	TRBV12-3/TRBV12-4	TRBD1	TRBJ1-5	TGTGCCAGCAGTCTGACCGACAGGGTGGCGGTCAGCAATCAGCCCCAGCATTTT	CASSLTDRVAVSNQPQHF
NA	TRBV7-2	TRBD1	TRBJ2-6	TGTGCCAGCAGCTCCGGGACAGGGGGGACCGGGGCCAACGTCCTGACTTTC	CASSSGTGGTGANVLTF
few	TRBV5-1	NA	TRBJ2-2	TGCGCCAGCCGGACAGCGTACACCGGGGAGCTGTTTTTT	CASRTAYTGELFF
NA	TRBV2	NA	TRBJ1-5	TGTGCCAGCTCTGAAAACAGGGGCAATCAGCCCCAGCATTTT	CASSENRGNQPQHF
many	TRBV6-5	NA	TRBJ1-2	TGTGCCAGCAGTTACTCACTACAGCTTGGTGGCTACACCTTC	CASSYSLQLGGYTF
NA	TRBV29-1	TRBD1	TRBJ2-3	TGCAGCGTTGATGGGGGACAGTGGGGCACAGATACGCAGTATTTT	CSVDGGQWGTDTQYF
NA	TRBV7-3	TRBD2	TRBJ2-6	TGTGCCAGCAGCTTAATTAGCGGGGGATTCTCTGGGGCCAACGTCCTGACTTTC	CASSLISGGFSGANVLTF
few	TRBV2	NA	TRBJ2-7	TGTGCCAGCAGTGTGGAGACTCACTACGAGCAGTACTTC	CASSVETHYEQYF
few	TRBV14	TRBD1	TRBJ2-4	TGTGCCAGCAGCCAGATACAGGGGGCACGAGACATTCAGTACTTC	CASSQIQGARDIQYF